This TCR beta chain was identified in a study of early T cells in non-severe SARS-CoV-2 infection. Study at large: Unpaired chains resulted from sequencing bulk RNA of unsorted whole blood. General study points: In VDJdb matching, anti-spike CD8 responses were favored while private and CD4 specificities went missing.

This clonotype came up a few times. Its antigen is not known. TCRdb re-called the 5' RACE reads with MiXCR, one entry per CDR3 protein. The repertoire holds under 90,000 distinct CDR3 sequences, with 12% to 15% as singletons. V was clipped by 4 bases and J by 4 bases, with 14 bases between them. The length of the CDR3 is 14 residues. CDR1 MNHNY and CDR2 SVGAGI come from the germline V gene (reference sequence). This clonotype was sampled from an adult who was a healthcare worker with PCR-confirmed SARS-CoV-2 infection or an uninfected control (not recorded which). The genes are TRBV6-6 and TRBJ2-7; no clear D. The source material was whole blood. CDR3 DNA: TGTGCCAGCAGTTTTTCCGGGCGAACATACGAGCAGTACTTC. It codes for CASSFSGRTYEQYF.